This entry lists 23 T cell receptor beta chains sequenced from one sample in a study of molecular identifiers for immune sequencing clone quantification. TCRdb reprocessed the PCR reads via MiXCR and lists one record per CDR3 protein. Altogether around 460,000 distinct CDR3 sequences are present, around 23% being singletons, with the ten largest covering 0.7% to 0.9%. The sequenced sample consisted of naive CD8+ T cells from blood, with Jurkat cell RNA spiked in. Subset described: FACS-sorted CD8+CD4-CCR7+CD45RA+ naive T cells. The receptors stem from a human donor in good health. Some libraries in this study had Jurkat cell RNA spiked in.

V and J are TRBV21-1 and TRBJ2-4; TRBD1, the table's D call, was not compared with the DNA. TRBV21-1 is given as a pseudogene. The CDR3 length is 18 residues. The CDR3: CASSPRDRNPLAKNIQYF. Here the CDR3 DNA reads TGTGCCAGCAGCCCCCGGGACAGAAACCCACTAGCCAAAAACATTCAGTACTTC.

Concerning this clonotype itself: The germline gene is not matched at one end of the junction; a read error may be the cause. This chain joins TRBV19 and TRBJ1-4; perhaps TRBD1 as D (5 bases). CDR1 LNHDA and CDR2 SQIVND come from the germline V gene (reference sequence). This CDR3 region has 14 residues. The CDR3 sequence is CASSIQGYSEKLYF. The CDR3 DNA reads TGTGCCAGTAGTATTCAGGGTTATAGTGAAAAACTGTATTTT.

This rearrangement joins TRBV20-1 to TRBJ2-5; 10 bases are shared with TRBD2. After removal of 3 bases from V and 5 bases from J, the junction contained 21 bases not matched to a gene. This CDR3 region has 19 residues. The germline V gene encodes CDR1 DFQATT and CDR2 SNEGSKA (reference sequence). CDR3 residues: CSASIRRTSGRWEVETQYF. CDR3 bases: TGCAGTGCTAGCATACGAAGGACTAGCGGCCGTTGGGAGGTTGAGACCCAGTACTTC.

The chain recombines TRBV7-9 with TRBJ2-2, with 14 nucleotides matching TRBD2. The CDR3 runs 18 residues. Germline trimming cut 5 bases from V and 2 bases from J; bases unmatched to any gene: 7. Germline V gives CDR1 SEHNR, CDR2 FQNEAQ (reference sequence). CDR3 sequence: CASSNPTSGRVNTGELFF. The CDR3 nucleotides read TGTGCCAGCAGCAACCCGACTAGCGGGAGGGTTAACACCGGGGAGCTGTTTTTT. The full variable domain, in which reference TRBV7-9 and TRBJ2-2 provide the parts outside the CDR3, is DTGVSQNPRHKITKRGQNVTFRCDPISEHNRLYWYRQTLGQGPEFLTYFQNEAQLEKSRLLSDRFSAERPKGSFSTLEIQRTEQGDSAMYLCASSNPTSGRVNTGELFFGEGSRLTVL.

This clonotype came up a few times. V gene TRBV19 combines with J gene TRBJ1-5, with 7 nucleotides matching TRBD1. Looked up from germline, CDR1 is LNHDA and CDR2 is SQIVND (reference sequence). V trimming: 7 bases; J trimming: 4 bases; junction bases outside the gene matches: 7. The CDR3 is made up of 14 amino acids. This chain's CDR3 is CASTETGPNQPQHF. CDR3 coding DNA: TGTGCCAGTACCGAGACAGGGCCGAATCAGCCCCAGCATTTT.

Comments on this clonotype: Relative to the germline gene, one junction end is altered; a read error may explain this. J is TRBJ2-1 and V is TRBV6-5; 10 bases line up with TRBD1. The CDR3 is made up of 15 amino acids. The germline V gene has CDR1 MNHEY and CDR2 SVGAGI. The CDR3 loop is CASSYGTGEYNEQLF. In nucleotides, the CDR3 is TGTGCCAGCAGTTACGGGACAGGGGAGTACAATGAGCAGCTCTTC.

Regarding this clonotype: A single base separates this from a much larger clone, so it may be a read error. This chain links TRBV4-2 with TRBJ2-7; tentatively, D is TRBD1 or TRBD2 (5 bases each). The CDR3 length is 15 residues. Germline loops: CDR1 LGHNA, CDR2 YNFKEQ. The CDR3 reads CASCQFEGRGYEQYF. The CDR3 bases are TGTGCCAGCTGCCAATTCGAGGGACGAGGCTACGAGCAGTACTTC.

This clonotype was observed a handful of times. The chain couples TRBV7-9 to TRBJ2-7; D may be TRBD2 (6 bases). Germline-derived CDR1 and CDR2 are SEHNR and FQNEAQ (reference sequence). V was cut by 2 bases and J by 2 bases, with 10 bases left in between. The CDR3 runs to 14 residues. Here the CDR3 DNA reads TGTGCCAGCAGCTTAACACTAGCTCCCTACGAGCAGTACTTC. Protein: CASSLTLAPYEQYF. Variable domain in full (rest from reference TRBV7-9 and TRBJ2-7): DTGVSQNPRHKITKRGQNVTFRCDPISEHNRLYWYRQTLGQGPEFLTYFQNEAQLEKSRLLSDRFSAERPKGSFSTLEIQRTEQGDSAMYLCASSLTLAPYEQYFGPGTRLTVT.

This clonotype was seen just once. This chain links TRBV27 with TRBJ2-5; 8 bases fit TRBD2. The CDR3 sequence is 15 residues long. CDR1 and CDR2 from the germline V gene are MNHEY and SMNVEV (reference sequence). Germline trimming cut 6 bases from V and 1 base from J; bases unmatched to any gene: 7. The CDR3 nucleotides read TGTGCCAGCAGCATTAGCGGGAACGGCCAAGAGACCCAGTACTTC. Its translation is CASSISGNGQETQYF.

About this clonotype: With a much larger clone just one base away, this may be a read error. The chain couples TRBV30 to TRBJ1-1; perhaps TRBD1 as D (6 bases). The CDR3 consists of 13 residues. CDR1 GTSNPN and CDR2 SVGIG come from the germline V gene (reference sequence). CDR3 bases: TGTGCCTGGAGGCAGGGGAGCCACACTGATGCTTTCTTT. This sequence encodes CAWRQGSHTDAFF. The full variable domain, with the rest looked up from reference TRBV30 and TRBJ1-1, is SQTIHQWPATLVQPVGSPLSLECTVEGTSNPNLYWYRQAAGRGLQLLFYSVGIGQISSEVPQNLSASRPQDRQFILSSKKLLLSDSGFYLCAWRQGSHTDAFFGQGTRLTVV.

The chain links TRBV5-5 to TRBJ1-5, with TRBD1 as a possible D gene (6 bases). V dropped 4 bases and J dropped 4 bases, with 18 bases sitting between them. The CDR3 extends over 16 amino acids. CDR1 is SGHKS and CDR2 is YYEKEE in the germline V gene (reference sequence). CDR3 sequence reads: CASSPRYEDRNQPQHF. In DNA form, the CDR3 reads TGTGCCAGCAGCCCAAGATATGAGGACAGAAATCAGCCCCAGCATTTT.

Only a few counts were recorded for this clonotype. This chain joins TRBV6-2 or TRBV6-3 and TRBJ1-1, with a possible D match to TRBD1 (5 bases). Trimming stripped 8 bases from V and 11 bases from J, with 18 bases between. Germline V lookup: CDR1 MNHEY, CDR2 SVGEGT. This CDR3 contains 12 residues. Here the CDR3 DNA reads TGTGCCAGCCGCCATACTCGGGACTCGGCTTTCTTT. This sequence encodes CASRHTRDSAFF.

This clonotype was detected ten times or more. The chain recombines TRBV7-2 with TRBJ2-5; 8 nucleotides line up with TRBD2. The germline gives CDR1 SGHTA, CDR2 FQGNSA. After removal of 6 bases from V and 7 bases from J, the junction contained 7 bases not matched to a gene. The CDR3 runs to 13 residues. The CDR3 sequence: CASSSGLDVTQYF. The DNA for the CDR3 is TGTGCCAGCAGTTCGGGACTAGACGTGACCCAGTACTTC.

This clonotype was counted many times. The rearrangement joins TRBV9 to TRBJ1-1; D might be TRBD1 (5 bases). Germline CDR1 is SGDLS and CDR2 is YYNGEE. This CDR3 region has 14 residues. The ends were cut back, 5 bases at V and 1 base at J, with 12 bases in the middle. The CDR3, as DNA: TGTGCCAGCAGGGAACTGACAGAGAACACTGAAGCTTTCTTT. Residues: CASRELTENTEAFF.

CDR3 nucleotides: TGTGCCAGCAGTTTAAAGGTAGGGGGGTACGAGCAGTACTTC. This encodes CASSLKVGGYEQYF. V usage is TRBV27 and J usage is TRBJ2-7; D may correspond to TRBD1 or TRBD2 (6 bases each). Germline CDR1 reads MNHEY; CDR2 reads SMNVEV (reference sequence). V was pared by 2 bases and J by 4 bases, with 12 bases between. This CDR3 contains 14 residues.

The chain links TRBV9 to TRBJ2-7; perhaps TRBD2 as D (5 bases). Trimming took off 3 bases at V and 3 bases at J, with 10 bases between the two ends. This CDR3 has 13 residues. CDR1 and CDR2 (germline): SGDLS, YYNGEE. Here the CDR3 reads CASSGRAGYEQYF. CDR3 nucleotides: TGTGCCAGCAGCGGACGCGCGGGCTACGAGCAGTACTTC.

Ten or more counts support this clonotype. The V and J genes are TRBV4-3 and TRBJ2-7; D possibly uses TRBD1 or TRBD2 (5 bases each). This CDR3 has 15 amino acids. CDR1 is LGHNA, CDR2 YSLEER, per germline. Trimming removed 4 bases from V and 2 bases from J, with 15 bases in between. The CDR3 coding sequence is TGCGCCAGCAGCCCTGGGACCCCCAGGACCTACGAGCAGTACTTC. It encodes CASSPGTPRTYEQYF.

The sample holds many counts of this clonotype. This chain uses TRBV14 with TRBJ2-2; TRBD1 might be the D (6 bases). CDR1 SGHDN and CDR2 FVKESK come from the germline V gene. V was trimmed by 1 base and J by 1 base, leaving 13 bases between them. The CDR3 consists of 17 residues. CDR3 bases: TGTGCCAGCAGCCAAGTACTTTGGACAGAGAACACCGGGGAGCTGTTTTTT. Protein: CASSQVLWTENTGELFF.

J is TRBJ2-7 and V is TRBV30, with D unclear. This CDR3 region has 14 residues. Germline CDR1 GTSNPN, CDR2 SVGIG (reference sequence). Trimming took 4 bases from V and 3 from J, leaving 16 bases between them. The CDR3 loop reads CAWKLVGVYYEQYF. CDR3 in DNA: TGTGCCTGGAAACTCGTGGGCGTTTACTACGAGCAGTACTTC. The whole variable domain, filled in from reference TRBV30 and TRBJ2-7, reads SQTIHQWPATLVQPVGSPLSLECTVEGTSNPNLYWYRQAAGRGLQLLFYSVGIGQISSEVPQNLSASRPQDRQFILSSKKLLLSDSGFYLCAWKLVGVYYEQYFGPGTRLTVT.

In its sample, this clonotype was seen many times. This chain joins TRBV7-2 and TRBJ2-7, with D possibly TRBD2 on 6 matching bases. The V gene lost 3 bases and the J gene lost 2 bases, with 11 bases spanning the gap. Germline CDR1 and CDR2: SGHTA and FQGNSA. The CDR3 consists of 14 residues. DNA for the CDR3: TGTGCCAGCAGCTTTTATACGGGGGCCTACGAGCAGTACTTC. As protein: CASSFYTGAYEQYF.

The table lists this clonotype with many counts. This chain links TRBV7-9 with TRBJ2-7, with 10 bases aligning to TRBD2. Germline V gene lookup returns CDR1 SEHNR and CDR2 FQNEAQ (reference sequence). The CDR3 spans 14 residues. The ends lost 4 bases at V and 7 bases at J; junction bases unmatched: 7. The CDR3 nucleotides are TGTGCCAGCAGCTCCTCGACTAGCGGGCCGGAGCAGTACTTC. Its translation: CASSSSTSGPEQYF.

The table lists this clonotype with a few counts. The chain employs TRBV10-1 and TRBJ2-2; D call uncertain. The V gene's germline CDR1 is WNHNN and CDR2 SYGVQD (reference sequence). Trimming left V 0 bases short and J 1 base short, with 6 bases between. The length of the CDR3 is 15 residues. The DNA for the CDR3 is TGCGCCAGCAGTGAGTCGAAACAGAACACCGGGGAGCTGTTTTTT. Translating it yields CASSESKQNTGELFF.

The CDR3 region has the DNA TGTGCCATCAGTGAGAACAGGGTCATAGCCGACGAGCAGTACTTC. Encoded protein: CAISENRVIADEQYF. The chain employs TRBV10-3 and TRBJ2-7; maybe TRBD1 (6 bases). Germline V CDR1 and CDR2: ENHRY, SYGVKD. V was cut by 2 bases and J by 5 bases, with 16 bases left in between. This CDR3 is built from 15 residues.